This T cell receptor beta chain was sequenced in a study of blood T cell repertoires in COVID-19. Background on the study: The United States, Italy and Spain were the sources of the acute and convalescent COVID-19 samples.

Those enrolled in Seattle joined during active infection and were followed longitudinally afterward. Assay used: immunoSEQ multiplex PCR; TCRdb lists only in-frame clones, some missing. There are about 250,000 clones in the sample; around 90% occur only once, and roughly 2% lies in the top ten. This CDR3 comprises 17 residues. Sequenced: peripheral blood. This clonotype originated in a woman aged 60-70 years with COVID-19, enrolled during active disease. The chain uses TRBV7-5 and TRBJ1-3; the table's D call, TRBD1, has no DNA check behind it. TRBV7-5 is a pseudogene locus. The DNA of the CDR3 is TGTGCCAGAAGCTCCCCGGGACAGGGGGCGGCTGGAAACACCATATATTTT. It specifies CARSSPGQGAAGNTIYF.